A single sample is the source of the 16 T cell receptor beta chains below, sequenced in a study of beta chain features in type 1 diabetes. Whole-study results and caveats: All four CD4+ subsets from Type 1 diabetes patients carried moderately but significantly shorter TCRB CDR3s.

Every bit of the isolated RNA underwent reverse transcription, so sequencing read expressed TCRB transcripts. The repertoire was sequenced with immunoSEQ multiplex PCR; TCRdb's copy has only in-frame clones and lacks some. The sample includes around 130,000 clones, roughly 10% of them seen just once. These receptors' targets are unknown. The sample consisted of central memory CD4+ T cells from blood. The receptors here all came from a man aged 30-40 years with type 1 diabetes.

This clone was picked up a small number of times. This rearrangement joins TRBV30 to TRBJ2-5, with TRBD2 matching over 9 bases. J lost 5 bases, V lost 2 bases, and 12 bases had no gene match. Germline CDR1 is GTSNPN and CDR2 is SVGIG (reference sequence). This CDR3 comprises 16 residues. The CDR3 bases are TGTGCCTGGAGTCTAGGGATGGCGGGGGGGGATGAGACCCAGTACTTC. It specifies CAWSLGMAGGDETQYF. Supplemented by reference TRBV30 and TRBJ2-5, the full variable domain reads SQTIHQWPATLVQPVGSPLSLECTVEGTSNPNLYWYRQAAGRGLQLLFYSVGIGQISSEVPQNLSASRPQDRQFILSSKKLLLSDSGFYLCAWSLGMAGGDETQYFGPGTRLLVL.

CDR3 nucleotides: TGCAGCGTTGAAGACGGTCAGGGGAGCACAGATACGCAGTATTTT. Encoded protein: CSVEDGQGSTDTQYF. V gene TRBV29-1 combines with J gene TRBJ2-3; a weak D match, TRBD1 (6 bases). CDR3 size: 15 residues. Trimming took 0 bases from V and 0 from J, leaving 10 bases between them. CDR1 is SQVTM and CDR2 is ANQGSEA in the germline V gene.

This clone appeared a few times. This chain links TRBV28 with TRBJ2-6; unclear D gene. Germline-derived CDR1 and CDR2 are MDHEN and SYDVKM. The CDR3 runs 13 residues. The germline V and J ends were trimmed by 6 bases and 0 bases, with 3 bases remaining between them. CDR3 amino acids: CASRLSGANVLTF. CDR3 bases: TGTGCCAGCAGACTCTCTGGGGCCAACGTCCTGACTTTC.

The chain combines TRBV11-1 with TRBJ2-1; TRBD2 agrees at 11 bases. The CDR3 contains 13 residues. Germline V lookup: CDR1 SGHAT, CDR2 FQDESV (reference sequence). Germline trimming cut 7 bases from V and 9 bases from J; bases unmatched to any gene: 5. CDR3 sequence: CASTPGLAVEQFF. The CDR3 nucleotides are TGTGCCAGCACCCCGGGACTAGCGGTTGAGCAGTTCTTC.

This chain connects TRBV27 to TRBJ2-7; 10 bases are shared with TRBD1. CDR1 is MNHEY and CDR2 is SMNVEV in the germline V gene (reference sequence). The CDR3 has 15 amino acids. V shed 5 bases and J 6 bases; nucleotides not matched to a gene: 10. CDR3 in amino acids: CASSTRDRGITEQYF. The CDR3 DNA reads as TGTGCCAGCAGTACCCGGGACAGGGGAATCACCGAGCAGTACTTC.

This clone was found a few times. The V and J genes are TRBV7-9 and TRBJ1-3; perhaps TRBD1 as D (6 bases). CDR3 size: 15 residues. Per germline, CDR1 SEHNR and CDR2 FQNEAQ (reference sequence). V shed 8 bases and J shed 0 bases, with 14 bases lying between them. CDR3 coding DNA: TGTGCCAGCGCAACAGGGCGATCCTCTGGAAACACCATATATTTT. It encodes CASATGRSSGNTIYF.

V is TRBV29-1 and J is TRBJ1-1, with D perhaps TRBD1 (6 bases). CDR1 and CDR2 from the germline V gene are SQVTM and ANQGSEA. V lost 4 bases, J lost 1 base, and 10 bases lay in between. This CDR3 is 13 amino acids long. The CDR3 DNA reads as TGCAGCGTTGTAGGACAGAGGAACACTGAAGCTTTCTTT. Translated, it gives CSVVGQRNTEAFF.

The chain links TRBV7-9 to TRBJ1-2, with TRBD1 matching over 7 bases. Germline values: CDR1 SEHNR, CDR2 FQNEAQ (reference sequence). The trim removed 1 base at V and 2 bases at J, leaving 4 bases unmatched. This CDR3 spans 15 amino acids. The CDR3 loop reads CASSLGQGRNYGYTF. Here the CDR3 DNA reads TGTGCCAGCAGCTTAGGACAGGGAAGGAACTATGGCTACACCTTC.

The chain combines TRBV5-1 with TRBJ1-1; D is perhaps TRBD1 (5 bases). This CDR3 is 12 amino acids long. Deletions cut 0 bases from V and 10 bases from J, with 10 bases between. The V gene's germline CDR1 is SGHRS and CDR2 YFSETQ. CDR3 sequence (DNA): TGCGCCAGCAGCTTGGAGGGGATCGGAGCTTTCTTT. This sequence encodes CASSLEGIGAFF. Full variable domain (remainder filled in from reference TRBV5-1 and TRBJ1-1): KAGVTQTPRYLIKTRGQQVTLSCSPISGHRSVSWYQQTPGQGLQFLFEYFSETQRNKGNFPGRFSGRQFSNSRSEMNVSTLELGDSALYLCASSLEGIGAFFGQGTRLTVV.

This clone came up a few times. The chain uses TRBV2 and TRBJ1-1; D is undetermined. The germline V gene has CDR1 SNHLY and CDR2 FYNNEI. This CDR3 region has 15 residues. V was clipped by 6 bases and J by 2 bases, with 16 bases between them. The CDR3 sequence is CASSERPGGNTEAFF. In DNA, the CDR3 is TGTGCCAGCAGCGAACGCCCCGGAGGAAACACTGAAGCTTTCTTT. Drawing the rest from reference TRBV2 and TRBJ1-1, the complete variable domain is EPEVTQTPSHQVTQMGQEVILRCVPISNHLYFYWYRQILGQKVEFLVSFYNNEISEKSEIFDDQFSVERPDGSNFTLKIRSTKLEDSAMYFCASSERPGGNTEAFFGQGTRLTVV.

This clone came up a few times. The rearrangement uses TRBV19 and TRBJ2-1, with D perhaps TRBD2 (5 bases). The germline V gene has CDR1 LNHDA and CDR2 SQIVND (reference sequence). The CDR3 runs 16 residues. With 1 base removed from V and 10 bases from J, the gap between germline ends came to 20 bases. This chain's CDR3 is CASSIGGWEYGDEQFF. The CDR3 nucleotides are TGTGCCAGTAGTATAGGAGGGTGGGAATATGGCGACGAGCAGTTCTTC.

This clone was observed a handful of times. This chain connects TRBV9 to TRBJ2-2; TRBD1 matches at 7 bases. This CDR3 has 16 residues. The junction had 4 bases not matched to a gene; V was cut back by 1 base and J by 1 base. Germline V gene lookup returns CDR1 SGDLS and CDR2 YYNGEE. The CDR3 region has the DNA TGTGCCAGCAGCGTAAGAGGGGGCGAGAACACCGGGGAGCTGTTTTTT. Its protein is CASSVRGGENTGELFF.

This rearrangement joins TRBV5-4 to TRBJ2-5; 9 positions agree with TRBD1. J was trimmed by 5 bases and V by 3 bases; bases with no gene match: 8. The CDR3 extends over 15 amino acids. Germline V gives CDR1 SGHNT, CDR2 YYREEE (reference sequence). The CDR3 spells CASSSSPGQGETQYF. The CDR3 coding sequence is TGTGCCAGCAGCTCCAGCCCAGGACAGGGGGAGACCCAGTACTTC.

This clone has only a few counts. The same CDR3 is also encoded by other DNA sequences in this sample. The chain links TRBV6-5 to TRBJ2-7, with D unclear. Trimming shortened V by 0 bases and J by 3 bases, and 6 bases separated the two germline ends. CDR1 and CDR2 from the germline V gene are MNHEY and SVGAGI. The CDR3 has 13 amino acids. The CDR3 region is CASSYSRSYEQYF. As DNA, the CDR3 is TGTGCCAGCAGTTACTCGCGGAGCTACGAGCAGTACTTC.

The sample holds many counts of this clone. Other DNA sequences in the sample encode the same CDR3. The chain's CDR3 is CASSPGLATDTQYF. DNA of the CDR3: TGCGCCAGCAGCCCGGGACTAGCAACAGATACGCAGTATTTT. This chain connects TRBV5-1 to TRBJ2-3; 9 nucleotides align to TRBD2. Germline trimming cut 4 bases from V and 3 bases from J; bases unmatched to any gene: 3. This CDR3 is built from 14 residues. Germline V gives CDR1 SGHRS, CDR2 YFSETQ.

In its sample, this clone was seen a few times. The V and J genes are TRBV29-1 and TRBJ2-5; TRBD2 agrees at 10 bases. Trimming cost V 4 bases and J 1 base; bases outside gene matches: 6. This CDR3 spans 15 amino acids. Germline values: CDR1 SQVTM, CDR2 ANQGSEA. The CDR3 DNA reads TGCAGCGTTGGGGCTAGCGGGGGATTCCAAGAGACCCAGTACTTC. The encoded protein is CSVGASGGFQETQYF.